The T cell receptor (beta chain) described here comes from a study of CD8 T cells in Susac syndrome. When the RNA was reverse transcribed, random hexamers were used with an input of roughly 0.45 to 1 ug. Coverage of TCR beta CDR3 amplification by immunoSEQ multiplex PCR extended to 54 Vbeta and 13 Jbeta. Via MiXCR, TCRdb re-called the immunoSEQ multiplex PCR reads, giving one row per CDR3 protein. Seen here are 110,000 or so distinct CDR3 sequences, approximately 93% observed once, and the top ten hold about 0.096%. It was negative isolation that provided the CD8+ and CD4+ T cells, whereas TEMRA cells were enriched by FACS. Sequencing was carried out using CD4+ T cells from PBMCs. This receptor was obtained from a human donor with multiple sclerosis.

The CDR3 nucleotides read TGCAGTGCTCAGAGTTCGACAGCTCCCAAAGGTATTCAGTACTTC. This gives the protein CSAQSSTAPKGIQYF. The chain recombines TRBV20-1 with TRBJ2-4; possibly TRBD1 for D (5 bases). There are 15 residues in the CDR3. Germline CDR1 and CDR2: DFQATT and SNEGSKA (reference sequence). Between the trimmed V and J ends, which lost 5 bases and 10 bases, there was a span of 24 bases.